This T cell receptor (beta chain) was sequenced during a study of Ad26.COV2.S vaccination and SARS-CoV-2 variants. Study context: Ad26.COV2.S arm of COV1001 included the donor.

About this clone: Its antigen is not known.

Treatment of the sample: around 19 received Ad26.COV2.S at low or high dose, single or two shots; about 5 received placebo; per-sample allocation not given. Collection of the samples took place on day 63 after the first injection of vaccine or placebo. TCRdb's copy holds only in-frame clones and misses some; the assay was immunoSEQ multiplex PCR. The table has about 440,000 clones, 90% seen once; the top ten hold more than 3.5%. This CDR3 is built from 15 residues. Germline V gene data show CDR1 as SGHDN and CDR2 as FVKESK. The V gene lost 1 base and the J gene lost 3 bases, with 11 bases spanning the gap. Study-level points and caveats: The authors reported substantial breadth in spike-specific CD8+ and CD4+ T cell responses after vaccination.

J is TRBJ2-3 and V is TRBV14; D may be TRBD2 (5 bases). The source of this sequence is a person aged 18-60 years who received the Ad26.COV2.S COVID-19 vaccine or a placebo. Sample: peripheral blood, taken in a trial of Ad26.COV2.S vaccine versus placebo. DNA of the CDR3: TGTGCCAGCAGCCAAGGCGTACGGAGGACAGATACGCAGTATTTT. It yields the protein CASSQGVRRTDTQYF.